These 20 T cell receptor beta chains were all obtained from the same sample, sequenced in a study of tumor-infiltrating lymphocytes in primary liver carcinoma listed by TCRdb under 2017. Total RNA and DNA were co-extracted from roughly 20-30 mg of bulk tissue with the AllPrep DNA/RNA mini kit, without cell sorting. Sequencing used an Illumina HiSeq 2500. Starting from about 500 ng total RNA, TCRbeta-specific cDNA was produced by reverse transcription with a constant-region primer and ProtoScript II reverse transcriptase. TCRbeta libraries were built with three nested multiplex PCR rounds, a slightly modified ARM-PCR procedure. Each of the first two PCR rounds ran for approximately 9 cycles using multiplex TRBV1-TRBV30 forward primers together with a Cbeta reverse primer. TCRdb passed the public sequencing reads through fastp at Q25 and MiXCR, retaining productive beta sequences. Rows are unified per CDR3 protein, each entry keeping the most common DNA and genes. This sample lists tens of thousands of distinct CDR3 sequences; 75% were detected once. The ten largest clonotypes hold roughly 38% of the sample.

Input material: tumor-adjacent normal liver tissue. Receptors originate from a woman in her 30s with primary liver carcinoma and hepatitis B virus infection.

The chain combines TRBV6-1 with TRBJ2-5, with D perhaps TRBD1 or TRBD2 (5 bases each). The CDR3 has 15 amino acids. From germline, CDR1 is MNHNS and CDR2 SASEGT. Trimming left V 4 bases short and J 3 bases short, with 15 bases between. The CDR3 nucleotides are TGTGCCAGCAGTGTACTAGGGGACCCGAAAGAGACCCAGTACTTC. Protein: CASSVLGDPKETQYF.

The sample holds many counts of this clonotype. The chain joins TRBV24-1 to TRBJ2-2; 11 bases map to TRBD1. Germline values: CDR1 KGHDR, CDR2 SFDVKD. V lost 10 bases, J lost 5 bases, and 5 bases stayed unmatched. This CDR3 contains 14 residues. CDR3 sequence reads: CATGGQGATGELFF. DNA of the CDR3: TGTGCCACGGGAGGACAGGGGGCAACCGGGGAGCTGTTTTTT.

This clonotype was counted only a few times. One junction end does not reproduce the germline sequence, and a read error may be involved. CDR3 amino acids: CASSRITSGRINNDQFF. CDR3 DNA: TGTGCCAGCAGCCGGATCACTAGCGGGAGGATTAACAATGATCAGTTCTTC. This rearrangement joins TRBV28 to TRBJ2-1, with TRBD2 matching over 12 bases. Germline-derived CDR1 and CDR2 are MDHEN and SYDVKM. This CDR3 has 17 amino acids. Using reference TRBV28 and TRBJ2-1 for the parts outside the CDR3, the full variable domain is DVKVTQSSRYLVKRTGEKVFLECVQDMDHENMFWYRQDPGLGLRLIYFSYDVKMKEKGDIPEGYSVSREKKERFSLILESASTNQTSMYLCASSRITSGRINNDQFFGPGTRLTVL.

Details on this clonotype: A read error may produce the germline difference seen at one junction end. This rearrangement joins TRBV30 to TRBJ2-1, with 7 bases identical to TRBD2. Germline V CDR1 and CDR2: GTSNPN, SVGIG (reference sequence). The CDR3 is 15 residues long. CDR3 in amino acids: CVWSQAGRPYNEQFF. DNA for the CDR3: TGTGTCTGGAGCCAAGCGGGACGCCCTTACAATGAGCAGTTCTTC.

Notes on this clonotype: Relative to the germline gene, one junction end is altered; a read error may explain this. The gene calls are TRBV5-6 and TRBJ2-7; D may be TRBD2 (6 bases). From germline, CDR1 is SGHDT and CDR2 YYEEEE. The CDR3 is 14 amino acids. The CDR3 DNA reads as TGTGACAGCAGCTTAGCGGAAGGGCCCTACGAGCAGTACTTC. This codes for CDSSLAEGPYEQYF.

This chain uses TRBV11-2 with TRBJ2-5, with D hard to call. Between the trimmed V and J ends, which lost 5 bases and 2 bases, there was a span of 12 bases. This CDR3 is built from 14 residues. Per germline, CDR1 SGHAT and CDR2 FQNNGV. The CDR3 region has the DNA TGTGCCAGCAGCCTCACGTGGGGACAAGAGACCCAGTACTTC. It is translated as CASSLTWGQETQYF.

A note on this clonotype: Germline and junction disagree at one end, which may indicate a read error. V gene TRBV28 combines with J gene TRBJ2-1; 14 nucleotides align to TRBD2. Looked up from germline, CDR1 is MDHEN and CDR2 is SYDVKM. The CDR3 consists of 15 residues. Here the CDR3 reads CASIQGLAGDNEEFF. In DNA form, the CDR3 reads TGTGCCAGTATACAGGGACTAGCGGGAGACAATGAGGAGTTCTTC.

A word on this clonotype: A clone one base away is much larger, so this may be a read error. This chain links TRBV5-1 with TRBJ2-7, with D maybe TRBD2 (6 bases). Trimming pared 0 bases from V and 6 bases from J, leaving 19 bases between. The germline V gene encodes CDR1 SGHRS and CDR2 YFSETQ. The CDR3 has 16 residues. The CDR3 region is CASSLGLEGNLVEQYF. CDR3 DNA: TGCGCCAGCAGCTTGGGACTAGAGGGAAATCTGGTCGAGCAGTACTTC.

As regards this clonotype: One end of the junction fails to match germline, which may point to a read error. V is TRBV4-2 and J is TRBJ2-2; 7 bases map to TRBD1. The germline V gene encodes CDR1 LGHNA and CDR2 YNFKEQ. This CDR3 has 15 amino acids. This CDR3 reads CASNQGTGDTGELFF. The DNA of the CDR3 is TGTGCAAGCAACCAAGGAACAGGGGACACCGGGGAGCTGTTTTTT.

This chain uses TRBV18 with TRBJ2-7; TRBD2 might be the D (5 bases). The CDR3 covers 15 residues. The V gene's germline CDR1 is KGHSH and CDR2 LQKENI. Trimming pared 2 bases from V and 0 bases from J, leaving 11 bases between. In nucleotides, the CDR3 is TGTGCCAGCTCACCAGGAGCGGAGTTCTCCTACGAGCAGTACTTC. The encoded protein is CASSPGAEFSYEQYF.

This CDR3 is CAGSSRLAESYEQYV. The CDR3 DNA reads as TGTGCCGGCAGTAGTAGACTAGCGGAGTCCTACGAGCAGTACGTC. The J gene is TRBJ2-7, the V gene TRBV4-2; 9 positions match TRBD2. The CDR3 sequence is 15 residues long. Germline values: CDR1 LGHNA, CDR2 YNFKEQ.

A word on this clonotype: An end of the junction does not agree with germline; a read error may underlie this. Written as DNA, the CDR3 is TGTACCTGGAAGAGCGGGAGGCCCCCAGATACGCACTATTTT. Translation gives CTWKSGRPPDTHYF. The chain couples TRBV30 to TRBJ2-3, with 9 bases that match TRBD2. CDR1 is GTSNPN and CDR2 is SVGIG in the germline V gene (reference sequence). The CDR3 loop spans 14 amino acids. Filled out from reference TRBV30 and TRBJ2-3, the complete variable domain reads SQTIHQWPATLVQPVGSPLSLECTVEGTSNPNLYWYRQAAGRGLQLLFYSVGIGQISSEVPQNLSASRPQDRQFILSSKKLLLSDSGFYLCTWKSGRPPDTHYFGPGTRLTVL.

As regards this clonotype: An end of the junction does not agree with germline; a read error may underlie this. The CDR3 coding sequence is TGTGCCAGCAAATTGGCACCCAGAGTCGCCGGGGAGTTGTTTTTT. It specifies CASKLAPRVAGELFF. This chain joins TRBV5-6 and TRBJ2-2, with D perhaps matching TRBD2 (5 bases). The V gene's germline CDR1 is SGHDT and CDR2 YYEEEE. This CDR3 has 15 residues.

Concerning this clonotype itself: A much larger clone differs by one base, so this may be a read error. The chain has TRBV6-4 and TRBJ2-3; D possibly matches TRBD1 or TRBD2 (5 bases each). Germline values: CDR1 MRHNA, CDR2 SNTAGT. V was trimmed by 4 bases and J by 6 bases, leaving 17 bases between them. There are 15 residues in the CDR3. CDR3 sequence reads: CASSGSEGKGDTQYF. The CDR3 bases are TGTGCCAGCAGTGGCTCAGAGGGGAAGGGTGATACGCAGTATTTT.

About this clonotype: The junction departs from the called germline gene at one end, perhaps through a read error. The V and J genes are TRBV12-3 or TRBV12-4 and TRBJ2-1; maybe TRBD2 (6 bases). The CDR3 spans 12 residues. Written as DNA, the CDR3 is TGTGCCTGCAGCATCGGGGGACTCGAGCAGTTCTTC. Translating gives CACSIGGLEQFF.

Notes on this clonotype: Sequence at one end of the junction differs from germline and may be a read error. The chain has TRBV13 and TRBJ1-1; 10 bases line up with TRBD1. This CDR3 has 14 residues. The V gene's germline CDR1 is PRHDT and CDR2 FYEKMQ (reference sequence). CDR3 bases: TGTGCCAGCTGGACAGGGGGTGTAAACACTGAAGCCTTCTTT. Its protein is CASWTGGVNTEAFF.

Sample share makes this clonotype medium-sized. The chain has TRBV7-9 and TRBJ2-7; D is unclear. The germline CDR1 and CDR2 sequences are SEHNR and FQNEAQ (reference sequence). This CDR3 comprises 11 residues. Trimming shortened V by 2 bases and J by 1 base, and 0 bases separated the two germline ends. The CDR3 is CASSLSYEQYF. The CDR3 DNA follows: TGTGCCAGCAGCTTATCCTACGAGCAGTACTTC.

Here the CDR3 reads CARSTARGPYEQYF. CDR3 DNA sequence: TGTGCCAGGAGTACAGCGAGAGGGCCCTACGAGCAGTACTTC. V gene TRBV12-3 or TRBV12-4 combines with J gene TRBJ2-7; D possibly corresponds to TRBD2 (5 bases). This CDR3 contains 14 residues. V lost 9 bases, J lost 2 bases, and 17 bases lay in between.

Regarding this clonotype: A clone one base away is much larger, so this may be a read error. The rearrangement links TRBV6-4 to TRBJ1-2; D might be TRBD1 (5 bases). Per the germline V gene, CDR1 is MRHNA and CDR2 is SNTAGT. This CDR3 is 14 amino acids long. Trimming pared 4 bases from V and 4 bases from J, leaving 13 bases between. The DNA of the CDR3 is TGTGCCAGCAGTGCAGGGACGGAAACCTATGGCTACACCTTC. Translated, it gives CASSAGTETYGYTF.

Details on this clonotype: A much larger clone differs from this one at a single base, so this may be a read error. V usage is TRBV2 and J usage is TRBJ2-5; 7 bases are shared with TRBD1. The CDR3 sequence is 14 residues long. The V gene's germline CDR1 is SNHLY and CDR2 FYNNEI. CDR3 region: CASSELGGQEAQYF. Here the CDR3 DNA reads TGTGCCAGCAGTGAACTAGGGGGCCAAGAGGCCCAGTACTTC. Variable domain in full (rest from reference TRBV2 and TRBJ2-5): EPEVTQTPSHQVTQMGQEVILRCVPISNHLYFYWYRQILGQKVEFLVSFYNNEISEKSEIFDDQFSVERPDGSNFTLKIRSTKLEDSAMYFCASSELGGQEAQYFGPGTRLLVL.